This entry lists 23 T cell receptor beta chains sequenced from one sample in a study of post-analysis software for immune sequencing data. The antigens for these receptors are not known. Carried by the TCR beta cDNA libraries were unique molecular identifiers. TCRdb reanalysed the PCR reads using MiXCR and keeps one entry per CDR3 protein. The table includes some 890,000 distinct CDR3 sequences, under 70% detected once. Findings and caveats of the study: Relative to controls, patients had 4 or 5 TRBV segments at higher frequency, with TRBV5-6, TRBV5-1 and TRBV20-1 among these.

Sequenced sample: blood. The receptor set was obtained from a girl aged 10-17 years with multiple sclerosis.

This clonotype was counted only a few times. The CDR3 nucleotides are TGCAGCGTTGAGGAGGATGGAGCGTATGGCTACACCTTC. Translating it yields CSVEEDGAYGYTF. J is TRBJ1-2 and V is TRBV29-1; D not certain. There are 13 residues in the CDR3. Trimming removed 3 bases at V and 5 bases at J, with 13 bases between. CDR1 is SQVTM, CDR2 ANQGSEA, per germline.

This sequence joins TRBV7-3 and TRBJ2-3; D call uncertain. Germline values: CDR1 SGHTA, CDR2 FQGTGA. This CDR3 comprises 15 residues. Trimming pared 0 bases from V and 2 bases from J, leaving 9 bases between. For the CDR3, the DNA is TGTGCCAGCAGCTTAACCCCTTTAATCACAGATACGCAGTATTTT. Its protein is CASSLTPLITDTQYF.

The gene calls are TRBV6-1 and TRBJ2-3; 9 bases are a match to TRBD1. Losses at the gene ends were 5 bases for V and 0 bases for J; bases not matched to a gene: 6. Per germline, CDR1 MNHNS and CDR2 SASEGT. This CDR3 contains 16 residues. The CDR3 sequence is CASSIGTGSSTDTQYF. CDR3 nucleotides: TGTGCCAGCAGTATAGGGACAGGGTCTAGCACAGATACGCAGTATTTT.

A note on this clonotype: A read error is likely, as this CDR3 ends without the conserved phenylalanine or tryptophan. No DNA is shown, since the ends of the CDR3 on it are uncertain; the CDR3 is the one TCRdb lists. The chain has TRBV7-6 and TRBJ1-2; TRBD1 reflects the table's D call only, with no check against the DNA. Germline V CDR1 and CDR2: SGHVS, FNYEAQ. The CDR3 sequence runs 13 residues, both termini included. The CDR3 is CTSSSQGNYGYTC.

This CDR3 is CASAGGWGMSNQPQHF. CDR3 DNA: TGTGCCAGCGCGGGGGGGTGGGGGATGAGCAATCAGCCCCAGCATTTT. V gene TRBV2 combines with J gene TRBJ1-5; D may be TRBD1 (5 bases). This CDR3 comprises 16 residues. From germline, CDR1 is SNHLY and CDR2 FYNNEI. The V and J ends lost 8 bases and 1 base respectively, with 18 bases between them.

This clonotype was counted between two and nine times. The chain employs TRBV29-1 and TRBJ2-5; D tentatively reads TRBD1 or TRBD2 (5 bases each). The DNA end is more similar to TRBJ2-7, so the J call may be wrong. Germline V gene sequence: CDR1 SQVTM, CDR2 ANQGSEA. The CDR3 is 13 residues long. This CDR3 is CSVVNLVGHEQYF. In nucleotides, the CDR3 is TGCAGCGTTGTTAATTTGGTGGGACACGAGCAGTACTTC.

The rearrangement uses TRBV12-3 or TRBV12-4 and TRBJ2-7; the D gene is possibly TRBD1 (6 bases). The CDR3 runs to 17 residues. The V end lost 1 base, the J end lost 0 bases, and 16 bases lay between the germline ends. The CDR3 loop is CASSLGQAVEGSYEQYF. The CDR3 nucleotides are TGTGCCAGCAGTTTAGGACAGGCCGTCGAGGGCTCCTACGAGCAGTACTTC.

The chain has TRBV6-6 and TRBJ2-4; either TRBD1 or TRBD2 may supply D (5 bases each). This CDR3 has 12 amino acids. The V end lost 7 bases, the J end lost 6 bases, and 10 bases lay between the germline ends. CDR1 is MNHNY, CDR2 SVGAGI, per germline (reference sequence). The CDR3 protein is CASNGDGNIQYF. The DNA of the CDR3 is TGTGCCAGCAACGGGGACGGAAACATTCAGTACTTC.

There are a few counts of this clonotype. This chain uses TRBV7-2 with TRBJ1-5, with D hard to call. This CDR3 has 19 residues. Trimming cost V 3 bases and J 0 bases, with 21 bases left between them. Germline V CDR1 and CDR2: SGHTA, FQGNSA. The CDR3 DNA follows: TGTGCCAGCAGCTTTGGCTTGCCAGAGGATCGTTATAGCAATCAGCCCCAGCATTTT. It yields the protein CASSFGLPEDRYSNQPQHF. Complete variable domain (other parts from reference TRBV7-2 and TRBJ1-5): GAGVSQSPSNKVTEKGKDVELRCDPISGHTALYWYRQSLGQGLEFLIYFQGNSAPDKSGLPSDRFSAERTGGSVSTLTIQRTQQEDSAVYLCASSFGLPEDRYSNQPQHFGDGTRLSIL.

The chain has TRBV20-1 and TRBJ2-3, with 7 positions matching TRBD2. The length of the CDR3 is 16 residues. In germline, CDR1 is DFQATT, CDR2 SNEGSKA (reference sequence). The junction had 18 bases not matched to a gene; V was cut back by 6 bases and J by 6 bases. The CDR3 reads CSATGKMGGSPDTQYF. The CDR3 DNA reads as TGCAGTGCCACTGGAAAAATGGGCGGGAGTCCCGATACGCAGTATTTT.

In this sample, this clonotype turned up a few times. This chain uses TRBV5-1 with TRBJ2-1, with no clear D. Germline CDR1 SGHRS, CDR2 YFSETQ. This CDR3 comprises 17 residues. Between the trimmed V and J ends, which lost 0 bases and 0 bases, there was a span of 13 bases. Here the CDR3 DNA reads TGCGCCAGCAGCTTGGCAGAGACTGAGAGCTCCTACAATGAGCAGTTCTTC. Translated: CASSLAETESSYNEQFF.

The rearrangement joins TRBV5-1 to TRBJ2-1; D call uncertain. The CDR3 contains 15 residues. V lost 0 bases, J lost 8 bases, and 15 bases lay in between. Germline V gene lookup returns CDR1 SGHRS and CDR2 YFSETQ. The CDR3 region is CASSLEALLNDEQFF. In DNA form, the CDR3 reads TGCGCCAGCAGCTTGGAGGCCTTGCTGAACGATGAGCAGTTCTTC.

V and J are TRBV6-6 and TRBJ2-7; 7 bases line up with TRBD1. There are 13 residues in the CDR3. Germline trimming cut 11 bases from V and 0 bases from J; bases unmatched to any gene: 7. Germline CDR1 is MNHNY and CDR2 is SVGAGI (reference sequence). The CDR3 DNA is TGTGCCGGAAGGGACAGACACTCCTACGAGCAGTACTTC. This gives the protein CAGRDRHSYEQYF.

The V and J genes are TRBV7-9 and TRBJ2-4; D is unresolved. V lost 0 bases and J lost 2, with 14 bases in between. The length of the CDR3 is 17 residues. Germline CDR1 and CDR2: SEHNR and FQNEAQ (reference sequence). Here the CDR3 DNA reads TGTGCCAGCAGCTTAGCCCCGGTGATTGGGACCAAAAACATTCAGTACTTC. This translates into CASSLAPVIGTKNIQYF.

The chain couples TRBV7-9 to TRBJ2-3, with TRBD2 matching over 7 bases. Germline V CDR1 and CDR2: SEHNR, FQNEAQ (reference sequence). The junction had 8 bases not matched to a gene; V was cut back by 3 bases and J by 2 bases. There are 16 residues in the CDR3. CDR3 loop: CASSLGREGVTDTQYF. Written as DNA, the CDR3 is TGTGCCAGCAGCTTGGGGAGGGAGGGTGTCACAGATACGCAGTATTTT.

The chain joins TRBV7-2 to TRBJ2-7; D possibly corresponds to TRBD1 (8 bases). Germline values: CDR1 SGHTA, CDR2 FQGNSA. Trimming removed 5 bases at V and 2 bases at J, with 19 bases between. This CDR3 has 16 amino acids. The CDR3 spells CASSVFGQGLTYEQYF. The CDR3 DNA follows: TGTGCCAGCAGCGTGTTCGGACAGGGACTAACCTACGAGCAGTACTTC.

The chain is built from TRBV7-9 and TRBJ1-2, with 9 bases aligning to TRBD1. Germline V gene lookup returns CDR1 SEHNR and CDR2 FQNEAQ (reference sequence). V gave up 3 bases and J gave up 7 bases; unmatched junction bases: 12. The CDR3 runs to 16 residues. The CDR3 DNA reads TGTGCCAGCAGCTTCGCGATGGGACAGGGCCGTGGTGGCTACACCTTC. This codes for CASSFAMGQGRGGYTF.

The chain employs TRBV20-1 and TRBJ2-5; TRBD2 aligns across 14 bases. V was pared by 5 bases and J by 3 bases, with 2 bases of the junction left unmatched. Germline values: CDR1 DFQATT, CDR2 SNEGSKA (reference sequence). The CDR3 is 14 residues long. Here the CDR3 reads CSAETSGREETQYF. CDR3 in DNA: TGCAGTGCTGAGACTAGCGGGAGGGAAGAGACCCAGTACTTC.

This chain uses TRBV5-1 with TRBJ2-7; 14 nucleotides match TRBD2. Looked up from germline, CDR1 is SGHRS and CDR2 is YFSETQ. The CDR3 is made up of 16 amino acids. V dropped 5 bases and J dropped 7; count of bases not matched to a gene: 11. The CDR3 loop is CASRTFGGLAGEEQYF. CDR3 sequence (DNA): TGCGCCAGCAGAACCTTCGGGGGACTAGCGGGGGAAGAGCAGTACTTC.

This clonotype was found a few times. The J gene is TRBJ2-4, the V gene TRBV12-3 or TRBV12-4; TRBD2 matches at 10 bases. J gave up 6 bases and V 6 bases, and 8 bases lay outside the gene matches. The CDR3 runs to 15 residues. The chain's CDR3 is CASSPGERGGNIQYF. The CDR3 bases are TGTGCCAGCAGCCCGGGGGAGCGGGGGGGAAACATTCAGTACTTC.

In this sample, this clonotype turned up a few times. The chain carries TRBV12-5 and TRBJ2-1; D tentatively fits TRBD1 or TRBD2 (5 bases each). There are 12 residues in the CDR3. The germline V and J ends were trimmed by 1 base and 8 bases, with 6 bases remaining between them. Per the germline V gene, CDR1 is LGHNT and CDR2 is FRNRAP. The CDR3: CASGLGGYEQFF. The CDR3 DNA follows: TGTGCTAGTGGTTTGGGGGGGTATGAGCAGTTCTTC.

The rearrangement links TRBV6-6 to TRBJ1-2, with TRBD1 identical over 8 bases. This CDR3 contains 15 residues. Germline loops: CDR1 MNHNY, CDR2 SVGAGI (reference sequence). With 1 base clipped from V and 8 bases from J, the junction kept 9 bases outside the gene matches. The CDR3 bases are TGTGCCAGCAGTTACTTTGGGCAGGGGGCTTACGGCTACACCTTC. This codes for CASSYFGQGAYGYTF.

This chain links TRBV6-6 with TRBJ1-2; TRBD1 is a possible D gene (5 bases). This CDR3 comprises 16 residues. Trimming removed 7 bases from V and 7 bases from J, with 25 bases in between. Germline lookup yields CDR1 MNHNY and CDR2 SVGAGI (reference sequence). The CDR3 bases are TGTGCCAGCAAGGTTCGGCAGGGAGTAGTTCGGGGTGGCTACACCTTC. Translated, it gives CASKVRQGVVRGGYTF.